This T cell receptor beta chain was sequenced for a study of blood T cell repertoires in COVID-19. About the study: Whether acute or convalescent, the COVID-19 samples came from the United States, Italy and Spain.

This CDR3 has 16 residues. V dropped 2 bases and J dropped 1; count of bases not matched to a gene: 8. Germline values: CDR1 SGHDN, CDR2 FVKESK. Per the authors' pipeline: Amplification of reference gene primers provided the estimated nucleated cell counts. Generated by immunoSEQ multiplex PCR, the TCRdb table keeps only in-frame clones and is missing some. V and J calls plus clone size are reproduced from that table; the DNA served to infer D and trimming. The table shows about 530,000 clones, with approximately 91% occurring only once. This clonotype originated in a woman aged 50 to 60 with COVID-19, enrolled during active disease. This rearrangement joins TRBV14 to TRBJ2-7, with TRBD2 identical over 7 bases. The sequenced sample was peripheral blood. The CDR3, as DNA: TGTGCCAGCAGCCAACTTAGTCGCGGGGGATCCTACGAGCAGTACTTC. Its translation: CASSQLSRGGSYEQYF.